Here is one T cell receptor (beta chain) with its context. The sample is drawn from a study of T cell responses to AZD1222 COVID-19 vaccine. The method was immunoSEQ multiplex PCR; TCRdb's version includes in-frame clones alone and lacks a portion of them. The sample lists about 89,000 clones; 75% to 95% were seen once. Germline V gene sequence: CDR1 SEHNR, CDR2 FQNEAQ (reference sequence). This CDR3 has 18 residues. V was pared by 5 bases and J by 2 bases, with 8 bases of the junction left unmatched. The genes are TRBV7-9 and TRBJ2-3, with 15 positions matching TRBD2. This material consisted of peripheral blood, taken 28 days after the second AZD1222 dose. The clonotype was recovered from an adult who received the AZD1222 COVID-19 vaccine. In DNA, the CDR3 is TGTGCCAGCAGCGCGCCGGGACTAGCGGGGGGTTTCACAGATACGCAGTATTTT. It is translated as CASSAPGLAGGFTDTQYF.